One sample yielded the 9 T cell receptor beta chains listed below, sequenced in a study of CD4 and CD8 cells across lung adenocarcinoma regions. TCRdb used MiXCR to reprocess the PCR reads, holding one entry per CDR3 protein. Among about 27,000 distinct CDR3 sequences, around 56% were seen once, and the ten largest hold 40% to 50%. Material for sequencing was CD8+ T cells from the center of a lung tumor. The receptors derive from a male donor with lung adenocarcinoma. The CD4 and CD8 labels of this study may be unreliable.

The V gene is TRBV10-1, the J gene TRBJ2-1, with TRBD2 matching 14 bases. Looked up from germline, CDR1 is WNHNN and CDR2 is SYGVQD (reference sequence). The V gene end was trimmed by 5 bases and the J gene end by 9 bases; junction bases not matched to a gene: 3. The CDR3 has 14 residues. CDR3 sequence (DNA): TGCGCCAGCAGTCCGGGACTAGCGGGAGCTGAGCAGTTCTTC. This codes for CASSPGLAGAEQFF.

This clonotype has at least ten counts. The chain uses TRBV14 and TRBJ2-1; D possibly uses TRBD1 or TRBD2 (5 bases each). Germline V CDR1 and CDR2: SGHDN, FVKESK. The CDR3 runs to 14 residues. Trimming took 3 bases from V and 4 from J, leaving 10 bases between them. The CDR3 spells CASSQGTEYNEQFF. DNA for the CDR3: TGTGCCAGCAGCCAGGGGACGGAATACAATGAGCAGTTCTTC.

On this clonotype itself: This may arise from a read error, as a much more abundant clone is one base away. V is TRBV6-1 and J is TRBJ2-1, with a possible D match to TRBD1 (6 bases). The CDR3 has 13 amino acids. Trimming shortened V by 6 bases and J by 10 bases, and 16 bases separated the two germline ends. Germline V lookup: CDR1 MNHNS, CDR2 SASEGT. In nucleotides, the CDR3 is TGTGCCAGCAGCACACAGGGATTAGGCGAGCAGTTCTTC. This encodes CASSTQGLGEQFF.

This rearrangement joins TRBV27 to TRBJ2-4; D possibly matches TRBD1 or TRBD2 (5 bases each). This CDR3 has 16 residues. Trimming took off 2 bases at V and 13 bases at J, with 24 bases between the two ends. Per the germline V gene, CDR1 is MNHEY and CDR2 is SMNVEV (reference sequence). CDR3 coding DNA: TGTGCCAGCAGTTTACTGGGGCTGGGAGCCACAGATACGCAGTACTTC. It yields the protein CASSLLGLGATDTQYF.

A few counts support this clonotype. An end of the junction differs from the germline gene, which may be a read error. The CDR3 DNA is TGTGCCAGCAGCTTAGGCGTCAAAGAGACCCAGTACTTT. It yields the protein CASSLGVKETQYF. This chain joins TRBV11-2 and TRBJ2-3, with no clear D. Germline V gives CDR1 SGHAT, CDR2 FQNNGV. This CDR3 region has 13 residues.

The chain links TRBV6-5 to TRBJ2-1; TRBD2 matches at 11 bases. The closer fit of TRBJ2-7 to the DNA end suggests the J call may be wrong. This CDR3 spans 14 amino acids. The V gene's germline CDR1 is MNHEY and CDR2 SVGAGI. The CDR3 protein is CASSYTSGSWEQYF. CDR3 bases: TGTGCCAGCAGTTATACTAGCGGGAGTTGGGAGCAGTACTTC.

This clonotype was recorded once. The germline gene is not matched at one end of the junction; a read error may be the cause. J is TRBJ2-5 and V is TRBV10-2, with TRBD2 as a possible D gene (6 bases). CDR1 is WSHSY, CDR2 SAAADI, per germline. This CDR3 comprises 15 residues. CDR3 sequence reads: CARGRAGGDPETQYF. Written as DNA, the CDR3 is TGCGCCAGGGGGCGGGCGGGCGGGGACCCAGAGACGCAGTACTTC.

This clonotype was picked up a small number of times. The chain carries TRBV3-1 and TRBJ2-3; D not resolved. Deletions cut 3 bases from V and 5 bases from J, with 9 bases between. This CDR3 spans 13 amino acids. CDR1 is LGHDT and CDR2 is YNNKEL in the germline V gene (reference sequence). Here the CDR3 reads CASSQAGGDTQYF. The CDR3 coding sequence is TGTGCCAGCAGCCAGGCAGGCGGAGATACGCAGTATTTT.

This clonotype is labeled as medium-sized. The rearrangement links TRBV10-2 to TRBJ2-1, with TRBD2 matching 7 bases. V trimming: 6 bases; J trimming: 3 bases; junction bases outside the gene matches: 17. From germline, CDR1 is WSHSY and CDR2 SAAADI. The CDR3 consists of 18 residues. The DNA for the CDR3 is TGCGCCAGCAGAGCGGGAAAAAAGAGCGGGAAGAACTACAATGAGCAGTTCTTC. It yields the protein CASRAGKKSGKNYNEQFF.